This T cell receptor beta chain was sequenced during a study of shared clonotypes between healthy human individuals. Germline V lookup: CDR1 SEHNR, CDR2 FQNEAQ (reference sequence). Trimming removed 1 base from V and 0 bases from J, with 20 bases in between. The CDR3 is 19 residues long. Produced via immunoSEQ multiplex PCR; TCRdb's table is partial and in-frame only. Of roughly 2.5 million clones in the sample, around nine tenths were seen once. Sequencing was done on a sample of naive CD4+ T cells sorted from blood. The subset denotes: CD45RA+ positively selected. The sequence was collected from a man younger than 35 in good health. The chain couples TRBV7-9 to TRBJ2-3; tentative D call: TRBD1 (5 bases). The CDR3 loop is CASSLELQMGPTSTDTQYF. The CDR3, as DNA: TGTGCCAGCAGCTTAGAACTGCAGATGGGGCCTACTAGCACAGATACGCAGTATTTT.